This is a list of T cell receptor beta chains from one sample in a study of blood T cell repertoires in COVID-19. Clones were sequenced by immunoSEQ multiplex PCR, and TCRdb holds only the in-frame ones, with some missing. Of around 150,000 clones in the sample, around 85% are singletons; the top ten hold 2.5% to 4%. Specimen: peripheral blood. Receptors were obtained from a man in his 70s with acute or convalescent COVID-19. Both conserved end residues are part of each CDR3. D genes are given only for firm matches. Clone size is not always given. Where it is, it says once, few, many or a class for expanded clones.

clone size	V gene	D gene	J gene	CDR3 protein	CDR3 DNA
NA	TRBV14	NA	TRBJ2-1	CASSQDTGREQFF	TGTGCCAGCAGCCAAGATACGGGTAGGGAGCAGTTCTTC
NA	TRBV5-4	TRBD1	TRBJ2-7	CASRQGLSNSYEQYF	TGTGCCAGCAGACAGGGGCTGAGCAACTCCTACGAGCAGTACTTC
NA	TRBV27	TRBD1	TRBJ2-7	CASSLRDRPYEQYF	TGTGCCAGCAGTTTAAGGGACAGGCCCTACGAGCAGTACTTC
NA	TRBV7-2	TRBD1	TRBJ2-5	CASSGDRGRETQYF	TGTGCCAGCAGCGGGGACAGGGGGCGAGAGACCCAGTACTTC
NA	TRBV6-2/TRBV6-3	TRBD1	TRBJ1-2	CASSKRTGVWYGYTF	TGTGCCAGCAGCAAGCGGACAGGGGTATGGTATGGCTACACCTTC
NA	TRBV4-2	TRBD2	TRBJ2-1	CASSHLAGAPPNEQFF	TGTGCCAGCAGCCACTTAGCGGGAGCCCCCCCCAATGAGCAGTTCTTC
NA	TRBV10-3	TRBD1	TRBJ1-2	CAINQGDAGGYTF	TGTGCCATCAACCAGGGGGACGCGGGCGGCTACACCTTC
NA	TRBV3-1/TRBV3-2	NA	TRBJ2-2	CASSAGARELFF	TGTGCCAGCAGCGCAGGGGCCAGGGAGCTGTTTTTT
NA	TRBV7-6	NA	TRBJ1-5	CASSLLGGDQPQHF	TGTGCCAGCAGCTTACTGGGCGGGGATCAGCCCCAGCATTTT
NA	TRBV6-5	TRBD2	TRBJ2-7	CASSYSRLAGSYEQYF	TGTGCCAGCAGTTACTCCCGACTAGCGGGATCCTACGAGCAGTACTTC
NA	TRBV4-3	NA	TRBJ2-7	CASSQEGGGPFSYEQYF	TGCGCCAGCAGCCAAGAAGGGGGAGGGCCTTTCTCCTACGAGCAGTACTTC
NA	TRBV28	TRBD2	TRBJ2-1	CASSLFKREGNEQFF	TGTGCCAGCAGTTTATTTAAGCGGGAGGGGAATGAGCAGTTCTTC
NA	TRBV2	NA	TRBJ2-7	CATRPGQGSYEQYF	TGTGCCACTCGACCGGGACAAGGTTCCTACGAGCAGTACTTC
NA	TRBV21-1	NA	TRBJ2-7	CACQVAGGSSYEQYF	NA
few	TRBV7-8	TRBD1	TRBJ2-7	CASSLEQGPYEQYF	TGTGCCAGCAGCCTAGAACAGGGGCCCTACGAGCAGTACTTC
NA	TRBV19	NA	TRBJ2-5	CASSIGTASEGQYF	TGTGCCAGTAGTATTGGTACGGCCTCGGAGGGCCAGTACTTC
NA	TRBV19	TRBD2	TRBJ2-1	CASSIDEGLAGGSEQFF	TGTGCCAGTAGTATAGATGAGGGACTAGCGGGAGGGAGTGAGCAGTTCTTC
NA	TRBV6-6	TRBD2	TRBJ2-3	CASSYSSSGRIDTQYF	TGTGCCAGCAGTTACTCGTCTAGCGGGAGGATAGATACGCAGTATTTT
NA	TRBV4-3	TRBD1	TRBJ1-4	CASSQDRRGIEKLFF	TGCGCCAGCAGCCAAGATCGCAGGGGGATCGAAAAACTGTTTTTT
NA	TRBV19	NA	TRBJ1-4	CASSIGQGEKLFF	TGTGCCAGTAGTATTGGTCAGGGCGAAAAACTGTTTTTT
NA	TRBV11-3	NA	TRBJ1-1	CASSQMNTEAFF	TGTGCCAGCAGTCAAATGAACACTGAAGCTTTCTTT
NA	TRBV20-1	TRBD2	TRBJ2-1	CSASSGRTAYNEQFF	TGCAGTGCTAGTAGCGGGAGGACGGCATACAATGAGCAGTTCTTC
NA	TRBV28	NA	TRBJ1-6	CASSPGEAYNSPLHF	TGTGCCAGCAGCCCCGGGGAGGCCTATAATTCACCCCTCCACTTT
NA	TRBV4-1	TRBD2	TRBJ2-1	CASSQGDSGSSRPSYNEQFF	TGCGCCAGCAGCCAAGGGGATAGCGGGTCCTCTCGTCCTTCCTACAATGAGCAGTTCTTC
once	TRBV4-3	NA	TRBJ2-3	CASSQELTDTQYF	TGCGCCAGCAGCCAAGAACTCACAGATACGCAGTATTTT
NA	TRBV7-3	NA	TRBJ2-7	CASSLNEGAPYEQYF	TGTGCCAGCAGCTTAAACGAAGGGGCCCCCTACGAGCAGTACTTC
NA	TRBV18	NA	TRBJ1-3	CASSPGTGSGNTIYF	TGTGCCAGCTCACCGGGTACAGGGTCTGGAAACACCATATATTTT
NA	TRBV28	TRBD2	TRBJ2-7	CASSLGLATYEQYF	TGTGCCAGCAGTTTGGGACTAGCGACCTACGAGCAGTACTTC
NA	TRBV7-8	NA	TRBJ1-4	CASSLARGTGEKLFF	TGTGCCAGCAGCTTAGCGAGGGGGACGGGTGAAAAACTGTTTTTT
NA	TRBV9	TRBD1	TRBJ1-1	CASSTGGLVTEAFF	TGTGCCAGCAGCACAGGGGGCTTGGTTACTGAAGCTTTCTTT
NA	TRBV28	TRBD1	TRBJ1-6	CASSLYGTGVSPLHF	TGTGCCAGCAGTTTATATGGGACAGGGGTCTCACCCCTCCACTTT
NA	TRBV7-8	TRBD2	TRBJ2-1	CASSSTGTSGTPTYNEQFF	TGTGCCAGCAGTTCCACCGGGACTAGCGGGACTCCTACCTACAATGAGCAGTTCTTC